This TCR beta chain was obtained from a study of beta chain features in type 1 diabetes. On average, the one heparinised blood draw given by each donor was about 120 mL. Staining for CD45RO/CCR7/CD25/CD127/CD95/CD27 allowed sorting of CD4+ naive, central memory, regulatory and stem cell-like memory cells. The CDR3 has 17 amino acids. The entirety of the isolated RNA underwent reverse transcription, so expressed TCRB transcripts were sequenced. Repertoires were generated with immunoSEQ multiplex PCR, while TCRdb's copy carries only in-frame clones and drops some. The table shows fewer than 500,000 clones, with 14% occurring only once.

This clonotype was obtained from a man aged 30 to 39 in good health. This chain uses TRBV12-2 with TRBJ2-3; the table calls TRBD2, which could not be checked here. TRBV12-2 is a known pseudogene. The sequenced material came from naive CD4+ T cells from blood. The CDR3 DNA follows: TGTGCAAGTCGCTCAGGGACTAGCGGCACCCCCACAGATACGCAGTATTTT. Translated: CASRSGTSGTPTDTQYF.